Each of the 23 T cell receptor beta chains below was sequenced from the same sample in a study of read filtering for tumor transcriptome and immune sequencing. From approximately 400 ng of RNA, a library with molecular barcoded alpha/delta and beta/gamma adaptors was made. From the reads, TCRdb called clonotypes with MiXCR, one entry per CDR3 protein. The table includes roughly 5,800 distinct CDR3 sequences, 20% to 25% detected once. Sequencing was carried out using a population of CD138-negative cells sorted from bone marrow. These TCRs come from a donor at least 40 years old with multiple myeloma.

This clonotype is categorized as medium-sized. The V gene is TRBV12-3 or TRBV12-4, the J gene TRBJ2-1; D remains ambiguous. The CDR3 contains 12 residues. V was shortened by 10 bases and J by 5 bases, with 12 bases between the two germline ends. The CDR3 DNA sequence: TGTGCCACCGACCCAACAGACAATGAGCAGTTCTTC. It codes for CATDPTDNEQFF.

V and J are TRBV29-1 and TRBJ2-2, with 7 bases lining up with TRBD1. The J segment lost 0 bases and the V segment lost 2 bases, leaving 6 bases of the junction unmatched. The CDR3 is 16 amino acids. Germline assignment: CDR1 SQVTM and CDR2 ANQGSEA. The CDR3 region is CSVELPGTANTGELFF. CDR3 DNA: TGCAGCGTTGAACTTCCCGGGACAGCGAACACCGGGGAGCTGTTTTTT.

The chain is built from TRBV29-1 and TRBJ1-1; no reliable D call. Germline V gene sequence: CDR1 SQVTM, CDR2 ANQGSEA. The CDR3 runs to 12 residues. V shed 6 bases and J shed 1 base, with 9 bases lying between them. This CDR3 reads CSVAARNTEAFF. The CDR3 coding sequence is TGCAGCGTAGCCGCACGGAACACTGAAGCTTTCTTT.

To note about this clonotype: A far larger clone is a single base away, which makes a read error likely. The chain links TRBV6-6 to TRBJ2-1, with 9 nucleotides matching TRBD1. Germline assignment: CDR1 MNHNY and CDR2 SVGAGI (reference sequence). The CDR3 runs to 17 residues. CDR3 loop: CASSAWFGTGYGNERFF. The CDR3 nucleotides are TGTGCCAGCAGTGCCTGGTTCGGGACAGGGTACGGCAATGAGCGGTTCTTC.

This clonotype was detected only a few times. The J gene is TRBJ1-5, the V gene TRBV20-1; unclear D gene. The length of the CDR3 is 16 residues. Per the germline V gene, CDR1 is DFQATT and CDR2 is SNEGSKA (reference sequence). V was cut by 0 bases and J by 3 bases, with 15 bases left in between. CDR3 DNA sequence: TGCAGTGCTAGAGATTGGCAGACGGTCGACAATCAGCCCCAGCATTTT. Translation: CSARDWQTVDNQPQHF.

This clonotype is medium-sized by share. The CDR3 bases are TGTGCCAGCAGCTTAGTCTCAAATGAGCAGTTCTTC. This translates into CASSLVSNEQFF. This sequence joins TRBV7-9 and TRBJ2-1; no clear D. The V end was cut by 1 base, the J end by 7 bases, with 5 bases between. The CDR3 spans 12 residues. Germline values: CDR1 SEHNR, CDR2 FQNEAQ (reference sequence).

This clonotype was observed many times. The V and J genes are TRBV7-8 and TRBJ1-1; D is possibly TRBD1 (6 bases). Germline CDR1 reads SGHVS; CDR2 reads FQNEAQ. V was pared by 6 bases and J by 1 base, with 9 bases between. This CDR3 comprises 13 residues. This CDR3 reads CASSQQGNTEAFF. The CDR3 nucleotides are TGTGCCAGCAGTCAACAGGGGAACACTGAAGCTTTCTTT.

This clonotype was seen repeatedly, ten times or more. The chain combines TRBV6-5 with TRBJ2-3; perhaps TRBD2 as D (5 bases). Germline V gene lookup returns CDR1 MNHEY and CDR2 SVGAGI. This CDR3 is built from 13 residues. Trimming stripped 4 bases from V and 4 bases from J, with 9 bases between. Here the CDR3 DNA reads TGTGCCAGCAGTTTTGCTAGCTCAGATACGCAGTATTTT. Amino acid sequence: CASSFASSDTQYF.

There are many counts of this clonotype. The V gene is TRBV29-1, the J gene TRBJ2-5, with no clear D. Looked up from germline, CDR1 is SQVTM and CDR2 is ANQGSEA. This CDR3 has 14 residues. V lost 1 base and J 9 bases, leaving 18 bases between the germline ends. For the CDR3, the DNA is TGCAGCGTTGAAGGTCGACGGACCCAGTTGGCCCAGTACTTC. Amino acid sequence: CSVEGRRTQLAQYF.

This clonotype showed up many times. The chain combines TRBV14 with TRBJ1-2; 7 bases align to TRBD1. The trim removed 4 bases at V and 5 bases at J, leaving 4 bases unmatched. CDR1 and CDR2 (germline): SGHDN, FVKESK. The CDR3 runs to 13 residues. CDR3 loop: CASSLTGRYGYTF. The CDR3 DNA follows: TGTGCCAGCAGCCTGACAGGGCGATATGGCTACACCTTC.

A note on this clonotype: A read error may produce the germline difference seen at one junction end. The chain joins TRBV4-1 to TRBJ2-2; D unclear. Germline V gives CDR1 MGHRA, CDR2 YSYEKL. This CDR3 has 16 amino acids. In DNA, the CDR3 is TGCGCCAGGAGCCAAGATACCCTCCTAAACACCGGGGAGCTGTTTTTT. This gives the protein CARSQDTLLNTGELFF.

This clonotype was seen at least ten times. The chain employs TRBV12-3 or TRBV12-4 and TRBJ1-5, with 8 bases lining up with TRBD1. V lost 6 bases to trimming and J lost 6 bases; unmatched junction nucleotides: 7. The CDR3 length is 14 residues. The chain's CDR3 is CASRSTGGVQPQHF. The CDR3 coding sequence is TGTGCCAGCAGGTCCACAGGGGGTGTTCAGCCCCAGCATTTT.

This clonotype rates as medium-sized. One end of the junction is discordant with germline, which a read error may explain. The chain links TRBV3-1 to TRBJ1-6; possible D gene TRBD1, 6 bases. This CDR3 is built from 11 residues. Germline assignment: CDR1 LGHDT and CDR2 YNNKEL (reference sequence). CDR3 region: CASSQRDTRLF. The CDR3 DNA follows: TGTGCCAGCAGCCAACGGGACACTAGGCTCTTT. Combining the CDR3 with reference TRBV3-1 and TRBJ1-6 gives the whole variable domain DTAVSQTPKYLVTQMGNDKSIKCEQNLGHDTMYWYKQDSKKFLKIMFSYNNKELIINETVPNRFSPKSPDKAHLNLHINSLELGDSAVYFCASSQRDTRLFGNGTRLTVT.

To note about this clonotype: A much bigger clone sits one base away, suggesting this may be a read error. V gene TRBV29-1 combines with J gene TRBJ2-3; the D is unclear. CDR1 and CDR2 (germline): SQVTM, ANQGSEA. The length of the CDR3 is 13 residues. The CDR3: CSVEDPATDTRYF. The CDR3 DNA sequence: TGCAGCGTTGAAGATCCAGCCACAGATACGCGGTATTTT.

This clonotype qualifies as large. V usage is TRBV20-1 and J usage is TRBJ2-7; tentative D call: TRBD1 (6 bases). The CDR3 covers 14 residues. Trimming pared 1 base from V and 6 bases from J, leaving 16 bases between. The germline V gene has CDR1 DFQATT and CDR2 SNEGSKA (reference sequence). The CDR3 DNA reads as TGCAGTGCTAGAGGTGACAGGCTAGTAGGCGAGCAGTACTTC. It encodes CSARGDRLVGEQYF.

Notes on this clonotype: A read error may be the cause here, since a much bigger clone is one base away. This chain links TRBV11-3 with TRBJ2-5; 7 nucleotides line up with TRBD1. CDR3 length equals 17 residues. Germline CDR1 SGHNT, CDR2 YENEEA. The CDR3 DNA sequence: TGTGTCAGCAGCTTAGATCCCGCAGGGGGAACGCAAGAGACCCAGTACTTC. Translating gives CVSSLDPAGGTQETQYF. Complete variable domain (other parts from reference TRBV11-3 and TRBJ2-5): EAGVVQSPRYKIIEKKQPVAFWCNPISGHNTLYWYLQNLGQGPELLIRYENEEAVDDSQLPKDRFSAERLKGVDSTLKIQPAELGDSAVYLCVSSLDPAGGTQETQYFGPGTRLLVL.

By share of the sample, this clonotype is medium-sized. The rearrangement links TRBV5-6 to TRBJ2-1; D is ambiguous. This CDR3 region has 14 residues. Germline assignment: CDR1 SGHDT and CDR2 YYEEEE. The germline V and J ends were trimmed by 0 bases and 2 bases, with 6 bases remaining between them. The CDR3 DNA is TGTGCCAGCAGCTTGGATGGGGCCTACAATGAGCAGTTCTTC. Its protein product is CASSLDGAYNEQFF.

This clonotype was counted at least ten times. This sequence joins TRBV4-1 and TRBJ2-3; 12 bases align to TRBD2. Germline loops: CDR1 MGHRA, CDR2 YSYEKL. This CDR3 comprises 17 residues. The J segment lost 6 bases and the V segment lost 0 bases, leaving 7 bases of the junction unmatched. Here the CDR3 reads CASSQESTSGSQDTQYF. The CDR3 bases are TGCGCCAGCAGCCAAGAATCGACTAGCGGGAGTCAGGATACGCAGTATTTT.

This clonotype was recorded at least ten times. The rearrangement uses TRBV27 and TRBJ2-5; the match to TRBD2 covers 11 bases. V lost 0 bases to trimming and J lost 7 bases; unmatched junction nucleotides: 16. CDR1 and CDR2 from the germline V gene are MNHEY and SMNVEV (reference sequence). CDR3 length equals 19 residues. Here the CDR3 reads CASSLSTPLAGGLRVTQYF. The DNA of the CDR3 is TGTGCCAGCAGTTTATCAACCCCGCTAGCGGGGGGCCTCCGGGTGACCCAGTACTTC.

Regarding this clonotype: Compared with germline, one end of the junction differs, possibly owing to a read error. V gene TRBV2 combines with J gene TRBJ1-1; D remains ambiguous. Germline assignment: CDR1 SNHLY and CDR2 FYNNEI. This CDR3 is built from 13 residues. The CDR3 reads CASSGFMNTGAFF. DNA of the CDR3: TGTGCCAGCAGTGGCTTCATGAACACTGGAGCTTTCTTT.

The chain employs TRBV7-8 and TRBJ2-1; 8 bases match TRBD2. The length of the CDR3 is 15 residues. Germline-derived CDR1 and CDR2 are SGHVS and FQNEAQ. V shed 7 bases, J shed 2 bases, and the junction held 7 bases outside the gene matches. DNA for the CDR3: TGTGCCAGCATCCCTCGGGAGGGAACCTACAATGAGCAGTTCTTC. Translation gives CASIPREGTYNEQFF.

This clonotype was seen at least ten times. The chain couples TRBV12-3 or TRBV12-4 to TRBJ1-5, with D possibly being TRBD1 (6 bases). V was pared by 4 bases and J by 2 bases, with 9 bases between. The CDR3 loop spans 14 amino acids. The CDR3 here is CASSSPGGNQPQHF. The DNA for the CDR3 is TGTGCCAGCAGTTCACCAGGGGGCAATCAGCCCCAGCATTTT.

This clonotype was observed at least ten times. The chain links TRBV19 to TRBJ2-1; no firm D call. The CDR3 covers 13 residues. V lost 0 bases, J lost 4 bases, and 4 bases lay in between. CDR1 and CDR2 (germline): LNHDA, SQIVND (reference sequence). CDR3 sequence reads: CASSIEPYNEQFF. CDR3 DNA sequence: TGTGCCAGTAGTATAGAACCGTACAATGAGCAGTTCTTC.